Following are 17 T cell receptor beta chains from one sample sequenced in a study of graft-versus-host responses after intestinal transplantation. The table came from immunoSEQ multiplex PCR; TCRdb's copy has only in-frame clones and leaves some out. The table shows over 100,000 clones, with 90% to 95% occurring only once. Their antigens remain unidentified. The sequenced sample was unstimulated CD8+ T cells sorted from spleen or lymph node cells, obtained before transplant. Receptors originate from a human donor who was the organ donor for an intestinal transplant.

V usage is TRBV6-5 and J usage is TRBJ2-4; a possible D gene is TRBD2 (6 bases). The germline CDR1 and CDR2 sequences are MNHEY and SVGAGI. V was shortened by 5 bases and J by 4 bases, with 12 bases between the two germline ends. The CDR3 is 14 amino acids. The CDR3 bases are TGTGCCAGCAGTACCCTCGGACTAAAAAACATTCAGTACTTC. The encoded protein is CASSTLGLKNIQYF.

This chain links TRBV19 with TRBJ2-1; TRBD2 aligns across 10 bases. The CDR3 is 14 amino acids. The germline gives CDR1 LNHDA, CDR2 SQIVND (reference sequence). V lost 6 bases to trimming and J lost 7 bases; unmatched junction nucleotides: 6. The CDR3 here is CASRVTSGLNEQFF. The CDR3 DNA is TGTGCCAGTAGGGTGACTAGCGGGTTAAATGAGCAGTTCTTC.

The gene calls are TRBV2 and TRBJ1-5; 7 bases match TRBD1. The germline gives CDR1 SNHLY, CDR2 FYNNEI. This CDR3 is 17 amino acids long. The trim removed 1 base at V and 0 bases at J, leaving 6 bases unmatched. CDR3 amino acids: CASSEGAGGYSNQPQHF. The CDR3 bases are TGTGCCAGCAGTGAAGGGGCAGGGGGTTATAGCAATCAGCCCCAGCATTTT.

The CDR3 region has the DNA TGCGCCAGCAGCCAAGTAACAGGGTTGGAGCAGCAGTACTTC. This translates into CASSQVTGLEQQYF. This chain links TRBV4-1 with TRBJ2-4; tentatively, D is TRBD1 (6 bases). V lost 1 base and J 13 bases, leaving 17 bases between the germline ends. The CDR3 spans 14 residues. From germline, CDR1 is MGHRA and CDR2 YSYEKL.

This rearrangement joins TRBV29-1 to TRBJ1-1; no reliable D call. The ends were cut back, 3 bases at V and 0 bases at J, with 11 bases in the middle. Germline CDR1 and CDR2: SQVTM and ANQGSEA. The CDR3 loop spans 14 amino acids. The CDR3 sequence is CSVDRVRVNTEAFF. As DNA, the CDR3 is TGCAGCGTTGATCGGGTTAGGGTGAACACTGAAGCTTTCTTT.

The chain joins TRBV21-1 to TRBJ2-7; no check of the table's D call, TRBD2, against the DNA was made. TRBV21-1 is a pseudogene segment. The CDR3 loop spans 16 amino acids. In DNA form, the CDR3 reads TGTGCCAGCAGCAAAGCGCATAGAAGCGTCTCCTACGAGCAGTACTTC. Protein sequence: CASSKAHRSVSYEQYF.

The chain employs TRBV4-2 and TRBJ2-7, with a tentative D call TRBD2 (5 bases). V lost 0 bases to trimming and J lost 0 bases, with 12 bases between them. CDR1 and CDR2 from the germline V gene are LGHNA and YNFKEQ. CDR3 length: 16 residues. CDR3 bases: TGTGCCAGCAGCCAAGATCGCGGCGGGTTCTCCTACGAGCAGTACTTC. Amino acid sequence: CASSQDRGGFSYEQYF.

The chain employs TRBV4-3 and TRBJ2-2; TRBD2 matches at 10 bases. J gave up 0 bases and V 1 base, and 2 bases lay outside the gene matches. The CDR3 extends over 17 amino acids. Germline loops: CDR1 LGHNA, CDR2 YSLEER. The chain's CDR3 is CASSQGTSGTNTGELFF. For the CDR3, the DNA is TGCGCCAGCAGCCAAGGTACTAGCGGGACGAACACCGGGGAGCTGTTTTTT.

The chain joins TRBV30 to TRBJ2-7; either TRBD1 or TRBD2 may supply D (5 bases each). Germline CDR1 reads GTSNPN; CDR2 reads SVGIG (reference sequence). The CDR3 runs 14 residues. Deletions cut 3 bases from V and 2 bases from J, with 14 bases between. Here the CDR3 DNA reads TGTGCCTGGAGCCCCTCCCGGGGCCCCTACGAGCAGTACTTC. Its protein is CAWSPSRGPYEQYF.

V gene TRBV28 combines with J gene TRBJ2-5; D gene ambiguous. Trimming cost V 3 bases and J 2 bases, with 10 bases left between them. Looked up from germline, CDR1 is MDHEN and CDR2 is SYDVKM. This CDR3 has 14 residues. The CDR3 DNA follows: TGTGCCAGCAGTTTGGCTCTAGATCAAGAGACCCAGTACTTC. Its translation is CASSLALDQETQYF.

The chain combines TRBV27 with TRBJ1-2, with 10 bases that match TRBD1. Germline CDR1 MNHEY, CDR2 SMNVEV (reference sequence). The V segment lost 6 bases and the J segment 6 bases; nucleotides outside the gene matches: 7. The CDR3 consists of 14 residues. In DNA, the CDR3 is TGTGCCAGCAGACGGGGACAGGGGAGAGATGGCTACACCTTC. Protein product: CASRRGQGRDGYTF.

This chain uses TRBV6-5 with TRBJ2-7, with D perhaps being TRBD1 or TRBD2 (5 bases each). Germline V lookup: CDR1 MNHEY, CDR2 SVGAGI. V dropped 5 bases and J dropped 10 bases, with 21 bases sitting between them. CDR3 size: 14 residues. The CDR3 loop reads CASSSRGPLTQQYF. In nucleotides, the CDR3 is TGTGCCAGCAGTAGTCGGGGACCCCTTACCCAACAGTACTTC.

The genes are TRBV9 and TRBJ1-2, with no clear D. Germline V lookup: CDR1 SGDLS, CDR2 YYNGEE. The V end was cut by 3 bases, the J end by 2 bases, with 8 bases between. This CDR3 is 13 amino acids long. The CDR3 sequence: CASSGTLNYGYTF. The CDR3 bases are TGTGCCAGCAGCGGGACCTTGAACTATGGCTACACCTTC.

J is TRBJ1-2 and V is TRBV19; D is uncertain. There are 14 residues in the CDR3. V was shortened by 6 bases and J by 0 bases, with 11 bases between the two germline ends. Germline values: CDR1 LNHDA, CDR2 SQIVND (reference sequence). The CDR3 sequence: CASSRFFANYGYTF. The CDR3 nucleotides are TGTGCCAGTAGCCGCTTTTTCGCTAACTATGGCTACACCTTC.

The V and J genes are TRBV7-6 and TRBJ2-1, with 9 nucleotides matching TRBD2. The V gene end was trimmed by 8 bases and the J gene end by 6 bases; junction bases not matched to a gene: 17. The CDR3 has 17 amino acids. Germline V gene sequence: CDR1 SGHVS, CDR2 FNYEAQ. The CDR3 sequence: CASLLLTSGSYPNEQFF. DNA of the CDR3: TGTGCCAGCTTGCTTCTAACTAGCGGGTCCTATCCCAATGAGCAGTTCTTC.

With regard to this clone: Its ends do not fully match the called genes, so a read error is possible. V and J are TRBV7-7 and TRBJ2-1; D is ambiguous. There are 15 residues in the CDR3. The germline CDR1 and CDR2 sequences are SSHAT and FNYEAQ (reference sequence). The CDR3 is CASSLAPTSYNEQFF. DNA for the CDR3: TGTGCTAGCAGCTTAGCTCCCACTTCCTACAATGAGCAGTTCTTC.

The rearrangement joins TRBV10-2 to TRBJ2-7, with 14 bases that match TRBD2. The CDR3 has 18 residues. V dropped 4 bases and J dropped 3; count of bases not matched to a gene: 11. Germline loops: CDR1 WSHSY, CDR2 SAAADI. The CDR3 coding sequence is TGCGCCAGCAGTGGACTAGCGGGAGGGAGTGACACTGACTACGAGCAGTACTTC. It yields the protein CASSGLAGGSDTDYEQYF.